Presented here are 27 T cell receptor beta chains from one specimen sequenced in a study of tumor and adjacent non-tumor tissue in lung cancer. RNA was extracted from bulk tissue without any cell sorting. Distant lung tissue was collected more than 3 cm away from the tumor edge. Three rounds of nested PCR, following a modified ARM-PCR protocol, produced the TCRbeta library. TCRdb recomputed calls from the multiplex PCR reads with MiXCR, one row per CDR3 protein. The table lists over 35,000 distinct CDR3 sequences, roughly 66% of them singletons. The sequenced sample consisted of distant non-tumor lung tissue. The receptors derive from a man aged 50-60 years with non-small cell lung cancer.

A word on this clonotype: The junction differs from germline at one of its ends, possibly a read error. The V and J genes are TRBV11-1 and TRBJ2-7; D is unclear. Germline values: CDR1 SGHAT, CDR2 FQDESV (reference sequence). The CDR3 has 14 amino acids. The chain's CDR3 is CVSSLTEVSYEQYF. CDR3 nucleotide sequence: TGTGTCAGCAGCTTAACGGAAGTATCCTACGAGCAGTACTTC.

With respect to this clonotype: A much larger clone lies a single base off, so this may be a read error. The CDR3 DNA sequence: TGTGCCAGCGGCTCATCCCCCCGTGGCTACACCTTC. Translating it yields CASGSSPRGYTF. This chain uses TRBV6-5 with TRBJ1-2; D is unclear. CDR1 and CDR2 (germline): MNHEY, SVGAGI. The CDR3 is 12 residues long. V lost 8 bases and J 7 bases, leaving 14 bases between the germline ends.

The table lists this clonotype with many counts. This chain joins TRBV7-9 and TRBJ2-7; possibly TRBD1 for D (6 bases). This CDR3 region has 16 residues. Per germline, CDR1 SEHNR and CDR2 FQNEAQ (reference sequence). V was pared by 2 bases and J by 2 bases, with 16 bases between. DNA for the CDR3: TGTGCCAGCAGCTTACACCCGACAGGAAGGGCCTACGAGCAGTACTTC. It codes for CASSLHPTGRAYEQYF.

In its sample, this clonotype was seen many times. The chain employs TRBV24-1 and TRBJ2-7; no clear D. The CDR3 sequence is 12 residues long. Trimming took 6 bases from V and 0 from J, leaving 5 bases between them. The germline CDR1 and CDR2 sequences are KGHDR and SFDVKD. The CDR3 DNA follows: TGTGCCACCAGTCCAGGCTCCTACGAGCAGTACTTC. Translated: CATSPGSYEQYF.

The CDR3 region is CASGLVMALYLSYNEQFF. DNA for the CDR3: TGTGCTAGTGGTTTGGTAATGGCACTGTACTTATCCTACAATGAGCAGTTCTTC. The rearrangement uses TRBV12-5 and TRBJ2-1; D is ambiguous. The CDR3 consists of 18 residues. Per germline, CDR1 LGHNT and CDR2 FRNRAP. Trimming took 0 bases from V and 1 from J, leaving 16 bases between them.

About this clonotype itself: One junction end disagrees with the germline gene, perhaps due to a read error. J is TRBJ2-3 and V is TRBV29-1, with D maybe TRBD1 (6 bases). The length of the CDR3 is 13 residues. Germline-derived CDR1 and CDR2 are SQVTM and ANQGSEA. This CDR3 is CSVGWGRTDTQHF. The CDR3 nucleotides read TGCAGCGTTGGTTGGGGGCGCACAGATACGCAACATTTT.

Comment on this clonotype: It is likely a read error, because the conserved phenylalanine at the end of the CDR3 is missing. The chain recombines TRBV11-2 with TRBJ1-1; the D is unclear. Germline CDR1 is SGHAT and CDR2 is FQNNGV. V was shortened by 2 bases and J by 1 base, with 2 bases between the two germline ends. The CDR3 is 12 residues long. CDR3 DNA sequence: TGTGCCAGCAGCTTACAGAACACTGAAGCTTTCCTT. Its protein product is CASSLQNTEAFL.

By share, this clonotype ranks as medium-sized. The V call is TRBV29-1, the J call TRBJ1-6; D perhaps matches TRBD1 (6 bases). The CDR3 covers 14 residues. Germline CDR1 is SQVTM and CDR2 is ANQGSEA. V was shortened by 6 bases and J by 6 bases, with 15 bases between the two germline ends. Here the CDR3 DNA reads TGCAGCGTCGCCTTACAGGGTCGTAATTCACCCCTCCACTTT. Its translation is CSVALQGRNSPLHF.

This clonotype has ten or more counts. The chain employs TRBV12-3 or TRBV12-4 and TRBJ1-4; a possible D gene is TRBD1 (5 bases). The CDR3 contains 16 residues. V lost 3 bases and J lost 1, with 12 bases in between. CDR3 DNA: TGTGCCAGCAGTTTGGGCCTAGGGGTAACTAATGAAAAACTGTTTTTT. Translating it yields CASSLGLGVTNEKLFF.

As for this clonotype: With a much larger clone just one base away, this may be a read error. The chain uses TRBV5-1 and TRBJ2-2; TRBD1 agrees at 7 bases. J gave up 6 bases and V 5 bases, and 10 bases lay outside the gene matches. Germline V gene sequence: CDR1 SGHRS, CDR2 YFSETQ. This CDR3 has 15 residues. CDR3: CASRETTGSPGELFF. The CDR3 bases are TGCGCCAGCAGGGAAACGACAGGGTCCCCCGGGGAGCTGTTTTTT.

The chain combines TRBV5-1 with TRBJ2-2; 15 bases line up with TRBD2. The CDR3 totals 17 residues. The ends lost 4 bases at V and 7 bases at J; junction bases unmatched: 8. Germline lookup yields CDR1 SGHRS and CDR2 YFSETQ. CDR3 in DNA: TGCGCCAGCAGCCAGGGGACTAGCGGGAGGACCAACGGGGAGCTGTTTTTT. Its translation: CASSQGTSGRTNGELFF.

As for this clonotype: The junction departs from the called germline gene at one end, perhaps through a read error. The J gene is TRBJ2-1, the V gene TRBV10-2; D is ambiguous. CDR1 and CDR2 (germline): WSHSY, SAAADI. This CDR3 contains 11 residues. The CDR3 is CTSSEGHGQFF. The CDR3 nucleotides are TGCACCAGCAGTGAAGGTCATGGGCAGTTCTTC.

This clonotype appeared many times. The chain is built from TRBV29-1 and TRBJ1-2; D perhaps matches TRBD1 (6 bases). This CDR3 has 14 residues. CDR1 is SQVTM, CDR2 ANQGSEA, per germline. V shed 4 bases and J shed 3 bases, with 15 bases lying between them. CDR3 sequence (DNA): TGCAGCGTTGCGGGGGGGCGGCTAGACTATGGCTACACCTTC. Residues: CSVAGGRLDYGYTF. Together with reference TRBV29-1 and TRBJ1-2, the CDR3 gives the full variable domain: SAVISQKPSRDICQRGTSLTIQCQVDSQVTMMFWYRQQPGQSLTLIATANQGSEATYESGFVIDKFPISRPNLTFSTLTVSNMSPEDSSIYLCSVAGGRLDYGYTFGSGTRLTVV.

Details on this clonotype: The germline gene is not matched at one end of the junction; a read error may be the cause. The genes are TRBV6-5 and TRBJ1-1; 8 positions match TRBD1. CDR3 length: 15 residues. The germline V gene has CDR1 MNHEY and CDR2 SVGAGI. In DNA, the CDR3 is TGTACCAGCAGCTATACAGGGACAGGGAACACTGAAGCTTTCTTT. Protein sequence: CTSSYTGTGNTEAFF.

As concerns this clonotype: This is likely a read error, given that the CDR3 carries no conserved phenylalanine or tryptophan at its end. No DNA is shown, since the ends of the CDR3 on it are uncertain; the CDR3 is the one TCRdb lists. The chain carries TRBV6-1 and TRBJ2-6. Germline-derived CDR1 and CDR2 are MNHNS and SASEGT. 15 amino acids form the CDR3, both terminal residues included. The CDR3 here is CASSPDSSGANVLAS.

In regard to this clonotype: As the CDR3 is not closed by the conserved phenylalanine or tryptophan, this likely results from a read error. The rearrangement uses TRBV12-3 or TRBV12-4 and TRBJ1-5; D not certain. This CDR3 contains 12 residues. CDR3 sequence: CTSSLGNQPQHS. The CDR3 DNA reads TGTACCAGCAGTTTAGGCAATCAGCCCCAGCATTCT.

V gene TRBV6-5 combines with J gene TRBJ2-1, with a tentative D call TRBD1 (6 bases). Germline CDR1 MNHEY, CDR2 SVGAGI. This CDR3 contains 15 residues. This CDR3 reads CVIQLGQGFYNEQFF. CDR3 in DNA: TGTGTCATCCAACTAGGGCAGGGGTTCTACAATGAGCAGTTCTTC.

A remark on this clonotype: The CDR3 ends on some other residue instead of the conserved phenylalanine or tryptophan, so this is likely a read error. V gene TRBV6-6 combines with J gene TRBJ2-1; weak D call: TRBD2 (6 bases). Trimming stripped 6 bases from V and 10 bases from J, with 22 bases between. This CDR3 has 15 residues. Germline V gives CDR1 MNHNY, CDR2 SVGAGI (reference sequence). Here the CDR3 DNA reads TGTGCCAGCAGCACGAAATTTGTGGGGGGTAACGAGCAGTTCCTC. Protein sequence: CASSTKFVGGNEQFL.

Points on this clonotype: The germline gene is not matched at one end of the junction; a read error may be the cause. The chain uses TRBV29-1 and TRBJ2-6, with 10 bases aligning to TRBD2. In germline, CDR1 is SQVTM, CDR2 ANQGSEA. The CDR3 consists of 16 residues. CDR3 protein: CSVATSGISVANVLTF. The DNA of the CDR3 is TGCAGCGTCGCCACTAGCGGGATCTCTGTGGCCAACGTCCTGACTTTC.

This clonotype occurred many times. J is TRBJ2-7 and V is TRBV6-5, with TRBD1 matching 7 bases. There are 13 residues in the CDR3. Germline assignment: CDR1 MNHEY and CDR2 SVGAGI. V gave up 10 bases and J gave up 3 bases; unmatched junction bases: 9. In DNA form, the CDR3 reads TGTGCCACGGGGAAGGCAGGGGGCTACGAGCAGTACTTC. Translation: CATGKAGGYEQYF.

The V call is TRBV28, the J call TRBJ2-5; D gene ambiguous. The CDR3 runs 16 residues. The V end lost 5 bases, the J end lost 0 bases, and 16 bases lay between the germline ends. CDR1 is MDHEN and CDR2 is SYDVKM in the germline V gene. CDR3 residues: CASSRPIAVYQETQYF. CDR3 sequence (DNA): TGTGCCAGCAGTCGGCCTATAGCAGTGTACCAAGAGACCCAGTACTTC.

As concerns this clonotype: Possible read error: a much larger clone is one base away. CDR3 residues: CNVAGQGEDTQYF. In DNA form, the CDR3 reads TGCAACGTTGCGGGACAGGGTGAAGATACGCAGTATTTT. The V gene is TRBV29-1, the J gene TRBJ2-3, with 9 bases lining up with TRBD1. Germline CDR1 is SQVTM and CDR2 is ANQGSEA. CDR3 length: 13 amino acids.

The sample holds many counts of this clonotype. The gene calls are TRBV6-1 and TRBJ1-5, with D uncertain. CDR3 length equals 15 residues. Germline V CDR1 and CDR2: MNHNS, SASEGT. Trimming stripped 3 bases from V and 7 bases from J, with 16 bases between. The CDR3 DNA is TGTGCCAGCAGTGATATGCCCGGGTTTGGCCAGCCCCAGCATTTT. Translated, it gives CASSDMPGFGQPQHF.

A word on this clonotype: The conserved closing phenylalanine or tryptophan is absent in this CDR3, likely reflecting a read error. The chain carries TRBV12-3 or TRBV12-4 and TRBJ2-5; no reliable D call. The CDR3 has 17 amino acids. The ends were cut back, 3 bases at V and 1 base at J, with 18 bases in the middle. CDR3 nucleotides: TGTGCCAGCAGTTTCGAATCGTCGGACGGAGCCCAAGAGACCCAGTACTTA. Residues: CASSFESSDGAQETQYL.

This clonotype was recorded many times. This CDR3 is CASSPRDNYGYTF. CDR3 nucleotides: TGTGCCAGCAGTCCTCGGGATAACTATGGCTACACCTTC. The chain uses TRBV6-1 and TRBJ1-2; D ambiguous. V lost 5 bases and J 1 base, leaving 8 bases between the germline ends. The CDR3 has 13 residues. Germline values: CDR1 MNHNS, CDR2 SASEGT.

The CDR3 nucleotides read TGTGCCAGCAGCGAACGCCTGGGACCTAGTACAGATACGCAGTATTTT. It is translated as CASSERLGPSTDTQYF. The rearrangement uses TRBV7-9 and TRBJ2-3, with D possibly called TRBD1 or TRBD2 (5 bases each). Germline V gene lookup returns CDR1 SEHNR and CDR2 FQNEAQ (reference sequence). This CDR3 contains 16 residues. Trimming shortened V by 5 bases and J by 3 bases, and 18 bases separated the two germline ends.

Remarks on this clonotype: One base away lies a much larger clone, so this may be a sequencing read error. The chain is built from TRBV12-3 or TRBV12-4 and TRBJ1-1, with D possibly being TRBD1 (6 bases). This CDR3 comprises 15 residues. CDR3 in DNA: TGTACCAGCAGTTCTCGCAGGCAGGGGTCCACTGAAGCTTTCTTT. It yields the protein CTSSSRRQGSTEAFF.